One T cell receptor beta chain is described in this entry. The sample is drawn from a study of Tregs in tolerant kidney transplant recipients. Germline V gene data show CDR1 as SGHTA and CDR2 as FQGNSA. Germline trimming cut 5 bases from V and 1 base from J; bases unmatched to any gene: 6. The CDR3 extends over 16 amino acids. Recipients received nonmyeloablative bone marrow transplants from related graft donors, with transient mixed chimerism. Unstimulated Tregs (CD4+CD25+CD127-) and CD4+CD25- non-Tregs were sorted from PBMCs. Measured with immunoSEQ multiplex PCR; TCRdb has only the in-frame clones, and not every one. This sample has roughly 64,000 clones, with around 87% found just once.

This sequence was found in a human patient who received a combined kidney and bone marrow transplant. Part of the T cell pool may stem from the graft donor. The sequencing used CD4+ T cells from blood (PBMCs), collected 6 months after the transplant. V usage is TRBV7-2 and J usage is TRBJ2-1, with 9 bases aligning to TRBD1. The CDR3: CASSKQGASSYNEQFF. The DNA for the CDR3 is TGTGCCAGCAGCAAACAGGGGGCGTCTTCCTACAATGAGCAGTTCTTC.